The rows below give T cell receptor beta chains drawn from one sample of a study of T cell responses to AZD1222 COVID-19 vaccine. Assay used: immunoSEQ multiplex PCR; TCRdb lists only in-frame clones, some missing. The repertoire consists of more than 95,000 clones, with around 92% occurring once and the leading ten covering over 0.95%. The specimen comprised peripheral blood, sampled on day 0 of AZD1222 vaccination. These TCRs come from an adult in good health. Each CDR3 is given with its conserved first and last residue. Fields, in order: V gene, J gene, D gene, clone size, CDR3 DNA, CDR3 protein. D genes are given only for firm matches. Clone sizes are given selectively: once, few, many, or a class where the clone is expanded.

v_call: TRBV5-1
j_call: TRBJ2-3
d_call: .
clone_size: .
cdr3_nt: TGCGCCAGCAGCTTGAGGCAGGGACACACAGATACGCAGTATTTT
cdr3_aa: CASSLRQGHTDTQYF

v_call: TRBV9
j_call: TRBJ1-3
d_call: .
clone_size: .
cdr3_nt: TGTGCCAGCAGCCCACAGGGCATCTCTGGAAACACCATATATTTT
cdr3_aa: CASSPQGISGNTIYF

v_call: TRBV2
j_call: TRBJ2-7
d_call: .
clone_size: .
cdr3_nt: TGTGCCAGCGGGGACTACGAGCAGTACTTC
cdr3_aa: CASGDYEQYF

v_call: TRBV2
j_call: TRBJ1-1
d_call: .
clone_size: .
cdr3_nt: TGTGCCAGCAGTGTTCACAGGAACACTGAAGCTTTCTTT
cdr3_aa: CASSVHRNTEAFF

v_call: TRBV29-1
j_call: TRBJ2-3
d_call: TRBD2
clone_size: .
cdr3_nt: TGCAGCGTAGAGGGGGTAGCGGGGATAAGCACAGATACGCAGTATTTT
cdr3_aa: CSVEGVAGISTDTQYF

v_call: TRBV4-1
j_call: TRBJ2-5
d_call: .
clone_size: .
cdr3_nt: TGCGCCAGCAGTGCGCAGGATGAAGAGACCCAGTACTTC
cdr3_aa: CASSAQDEETQYF

v_call: TRBV2
j_call: TRBJ1-2
d_call: .
clone_size: few
cdr3_nt: TGTGCCAGCAGTAGGGACATTAACTATGGCTACACCTTC
cdr3_aa: CASSRDINYGYTF

v_call: TRBV27
j_call: TRBJ2-6
d_call: TRBD1
clone_size: .
cdr3_nt: TGTGCCAGCAGGACCGGGACAGGGGGTTTCTCTGGGGCCAACGTCCTGACTTTC
cdr3_aa: CASRTGTGGFSGANVLTF

v_call: TRBV12-3/TRBV12-4
j_call: TRBJ2-5
d_call: .
clone_size: .
cdr3_nt: TGTGCCAGCAGTTTTTTAGGGTTTAGGGCCCAGTACTTC
cdr3_aa: CASSFLGFRAQYF

v_call: TRBV19
j_call: TRBJ2-7
d_call: TRBD2
clone_size: .
cdr3_nt: TGTGCCAGTAGTGGGACTAGCGGCTCCTACGAGCAGTACTTC
cdr3_aa: CASSGTSGSYEQYF

v_call: TRBV13
j_call: TRBJ2-3
d_call: .
clone_size: .
cdr3_nt: TGTGCCAGCAGCTCGTCATTGGGAGATACGCAGTATTTT
cdr3_aa: CASSSSLGDTQYF

v_call: TRBV6-6
j_call: TRBJ1-2
d_call: .
clone_size: .
cdr3_nt: TGTGCCAGCAGTTCCCCGGGGGGCTATGGCTACACCTTC
cdr3_aa: CASSSPGGYGYTF

v_call: TRBV7-9
j_call: TRBJ2-6
d_call: .
clone_size: .
cdr3_nt: TGTGCCAGCAGGACAAAGGGACTTTCTGGGGCCAACGTCCTGACTTTC
cdr3_aa: CASRTKGLSGANVLTF

v_call: TRBV28
j_call: TRBJ2-2
d_call: .
clone_size: .
cdr3_nt: TGTGCCAGCAGGTCCTCGGGACACATCACCGGGGAGCTGTTTTTT
cdr3_aa: CASRSSGHITGELFF

v_call: TRBV14
j_call: TRBJ1-1
d_call: .
clone_size: once
cdr3_nt: TGTGCCAGCAGCCAAGTTAGCAGGCGGACTGAAGCTTTCTTT
cdr3_aa: CASSQVSRRTEAFF

v_call: TRBV7-9
j_call: TRBJ1-2
d_call: TRBD1
clone_size: .
cdr3_nt: TGTGCCAGCAGCTTTGGGCCGGGACAGGGGGCTTTAGGGTATGGCTACACCTTC
cdr3_aa: CASSFGPGQGALGYGYTF

v_call: TRBV28
j_call: TRBJ2-7
d_call: TRBD2
clone_size: .
cdr3_nt: TGTGCCAGCAGTATCCCTCTAGCTAGCGGGAGCTACGAGCAGTACTTC
cdr3_aa: CASSIPLASGSYEQYF

v_call: TRBV9
j_call: TRBJ1-4
d_call: .
clone_size: .
cdr3_nt: TGTGCCAGCAGCGCCATCCCCCATGAAAAACTGTTTTTT
cdr3_aa: CASSAIPHEKLFF

v_call: TRBV6-5
j_call: TRBJ1-5
d_call: TRBD1
clone_size: .
cdr3_nt: TGTGCCAGCAGTTACCGACAGGGGCCGAATCAGCCCCAGCATTTT
cdr3_aa: CASSYRQGPNQPQHF

v_call: TRBV6-5
j_call: TRBJ1-2
d_call: .
clone_size: .
cdr3_nt: TGTGCCAGCAGCATCAACAACTATGGCTACACCTTC
cdr3_aa: CASSINNYGYTF

v_call: TRBV11-2
j_call: TRBJ2-2
d_call: TRBD1
clone_size: .
cdr3_nt: TGTGCCAGCAGCCGGATCGGACAGGGGGACACCGGGGAGCTGTTTTTT
cdr3_aa: CASSRIGQGDTGELFF

v_call: TRBV2
j_call: TRBJ1-4
d_call: .
clone_size: .
cdr3_nt: TGTGCCAGCATCCTGAACAGAAGTGGAGAAAAACTGTTTTTT
cdr3_aa: CASILNRSGEKLFF

v_call: TRBV18
j_call: TRBJ1-4
d_call: .
clone_size: .
cdr3_nt: TGTGCCAGCTCACCAGGGGCTGAAAAACTGTTTTTT
cdr3_aa: CASSPGAEKLFF

v_call: TRBV7-8
j_call: TRBJ1-3
d_call: TRBD1
clone_size: once
cdr3_nt: TGTGCCAGCAGCCTGGGGACAGCGGCACTTGGAAACACCATATATTTT
cdr3_aa: CASSLGTAALGNTIYF

v_call: TRBV18
j_call: TRBJ1-3
d_call: TRBD1
clone_size: .
cdr3_nt: TGTGCCAGCTCACGCGACGGACAGGGAGGAAACACCATATATTTT
cdr3_aa: CASSRDGQGGNTIYF

v_call: TRBV5-4
j_call: TRBJ1-2
d_call: .
clone_size: .
cdr3_nt: TGTGCCAGCAGCTTTGGGAGTACTCCTGGCTACACCTTC
cdr3_aa: CASSFGSTPGYTF

v_call: TRBV24-1
j_call: TRBJ2-5
d_call: .
clone_size: .
cdr3_nt: TGTGCCACCAGTGATTTGCAGGCACCCCAAGAGACCCAGTACTTC
cdr3_aa: CATSDLQAPQETQYF

v_call: TRBV7-9
j_call: TRBJ2-3
d_call: TRBD2
clone_size: .
cdr3_nt: TGTGCCTCAGGGTTAGCGGGAGTAACCACAGATACGCAGTATTTT
cdr3_aa: CASGLAGVTTDTQYF

v_call: TRBV28
j_call: TRBJ2-7
d_call: .
clone_size: .
cdr3_nt: TGTGCCAGCAGGATAGACAGCTCCTACGAGCAGTACTTC
cdr3_aa: CASRIDSSYEQYF

v_call: TRBV27
j_call: TRBJ1-2
d_call: .
clone_size: .
cdr3_nt: TGTGCCAGCAGACCGGACGGCTTTGTCTATGGCTACACCTTC
cdr3_aa: CASRPDGFVYGYTF

v_call: TRBV19
j_call: TRBJ2-1
d_call: TRBD2
clone_size: .
cdr3_nt: TGTGCCAGTAGCCCAGTCGGGGGACTAGCGGGAGGTGAGCAGTTCTTC
cdr3_aa: CASSPVGGLAGGEQFF

v_call: TRBV2
j_call: TRBJ2-7
d_call: TRBD2
clone_size: .
cdr3_nt: TGTGCCAGCAGTGAGGCGGGGGTGGATTGGTCCTACGAGCAGTACTTC
cdr3_aa: CASSEAGVDWSYEQYF

v_call: TRBV28
j_call: TRBJ2-7
d_call: .
clone_size: once
cdr3_nt: TGTGCCAGCAGTTTTGGAGGGTACTACGAGCAGTACTTC
cdr3_aa: CASSFGGYYEQYF

v_call: TRBV6-1
j_call: TRBJ1-1
d_call: .
clone_size: .
cdr3_nt: TGTGCCAGCAGTGAGGCGGGTTACACTGAAGCTTTCTTT
cdr3_aa: CASSEAGYTEAFF

v_call: TRBV24-1
j_call: TRBJ2-2
d_call: .
clone_size: .
cdr3_nt: TGTGCCACCGCGAGGCGGGGCGGGGAGCTGTTTTTT
cdr3_aa: CATARRGGELFF

v_call: TRBV28
j_call: TRBJ1-2
d_call: .
clone_size: .
cdr3_nt: TGTGCCAGCAGTCCCCCCCCAGGGTATGGCTACACCTTC
cdr3_aa: CASSPPPGYGYTF

v_call: TRBV3-1/TRBV3-2
j_call: TRBJ2-1
d_call: TRBD2
clone_size: .
cdr3_nt: TGTGCCAGCAGCCAAGTCCTAGCGGGAGGTGAGCAGTTCTTC
cdr3_aa: CASSQVLAGGEQFF

v_call: TRBV6-6
j_call: TRBJ1-2
d_call: TRBD1
clone_size: .
cdr3_nt: TGTGCCAGCAGTTACTCCGGGACAGGCGGCTATGGCTACACCTTC
cdr3_aa: CASSYSGTGGYGYTF

v_call: TRBV14
j_call: TRBJ1-2
d_call: TRBD1
clone_size: .
cdr3_nt: TGTGCCAGCAGCCAAGCGGGACAGGGTTACTATGGCTACACCTTC
cdr3_aa: CASSQAGQGYYGYTF

v_call: TRBV5-1
j_call: TRBJ2-7
d_call: .
clone_size: .
cdr3_nt: TGCGCCAGCAGCCTAGAGGGACGGAAGGAGGGAGAGCAGTACTTC
cdr3_aa: CASSLEGRKEGEQYF

v_call: TRBV7-8
j_call: TRBJ2-1
d_call: .
clone_size: .
cdr3_nt: TGTGCCAGCAGCTTAGCGCGACGGCTACGCCCGGGCAATGAGCAGTTCTTC
cdr3_aa: CASSLARRLRPGNEQFF

v_call: TRBV2
j_call: TRBJ2-6
d_call: .
clone_size: .
cdr3_nt: TGTGCCAGCAGTTCTAGGACATTATCTGGGGCCAACGTCCTGACTTTC
cdr3_aa: CASSSRTLSGANVLTF

v_call: TRBV18
j_call: TRBJ1-2
d_call: .
clone_size: .
cdr3_nt: TGTGCCAGCTCACCAGGGGGCAGGGGCTATGGCTACACCTTC
cdr3_aa: CASSPGGRGYGYTF

v_call: TRBV7-9
j_call: TRBJ1-2
d_call: .
clone_size: .
cdr3_nt: TGTGCCAGCAGCCCATCCGGGGTTCACTATGGCTACACCTTC
cdr3_aa: CASSPSGVHYGYTF

v_call: TRBV19
j_call: TRBJ1-2
d_call: .
clone_size: .
cdr3_nt: TGTGCCAGTAGTATAGATCGAGAAGAGCCGGGGTATGGCTACACCTTC
cdr3_aa: CASSIDREEPGYGYTF

v_call: TRBV9
j_call: TRBJ1-3
d_call: .
clone_size: .
cdr3_nt: TGTGCCAGCAGCGCGCAGGGTGTCGGAAACACCATATATTTT
cdr3_aa: CASSAQGVGNTIYF

v_call: TRBV11-2
j_call: TRBJ1-1
d_call: .
clone_size: .
cdr3_nt: TGTGCCAGCAGCCAGATGGGCACTTTGAACACTGAAGCTTTCTTT
cdr3_aa: CASSQMGTLNTEAFF

v_call: TRBV2
j_call: TRBJ1-5
d_call: .
clone_size: .
cdr3_nt: TGTGCCAGCAGGACGGGTTTTAGCAATCAGCCCCAGCATTTT
cdr3_aa: CASRTGFSNQPQHF

v_call: TRBV18
j_call: TRBJ2-3
d_call: TRBD1
clone_size: .
cdr3_nt: TGTGCCAGCTCACTGGGACAGGGGGCTGCAGATACGCAGTATTTT
cdr3_aa: CASSLGQGAADTQYF

v_call: TRBV3-1/TRBV3-2
j_call: TRBJ1-4
d_call: .
clone_size: .
cdr3_nt: TGTGCCAGCAGCCAACCGGGGGCTGTTGAAAAACTGTTTTTT
cdr3_aa: CASSQPGAVEKLFF

v_call: TRBV5-5
j_call: TRBJ2-3
d_call: .
clone_size: .
cdr3_nt: TGTGCCAGCAGCTTGGTTAGGGAGGTTACGCAGTATTTT
cdr3_aa: CASSLVREVTQYF

v_call: TRBV28
j_call: TRBJ1-2
d_call: .
clone_size: .
cdr3_nt: TGTGCCAGCAGTTTTGACAGTAACTATGGCTACACCTTC
cdr3_aa: CASSFDSNYGYTF

v_call: TRBV28
j_call: TRBJ1-3
d_call: .
clone_size: .
cdr3_nt: TGTGCCAGCAGCCCCAGGGGACCTGGAAACACCATATATTTT
cdr3_aa: CASSPRGPGNTIYF

v_call: TRBV18
j_call: TRBJ2-7
d_call: .
clone_size: .
cdr3_nt: TGTGCCAGCTCAGAACAGGGTGACTACGAGCAGTACTTC
cdr3_aa: CASSEQGDYEQYF